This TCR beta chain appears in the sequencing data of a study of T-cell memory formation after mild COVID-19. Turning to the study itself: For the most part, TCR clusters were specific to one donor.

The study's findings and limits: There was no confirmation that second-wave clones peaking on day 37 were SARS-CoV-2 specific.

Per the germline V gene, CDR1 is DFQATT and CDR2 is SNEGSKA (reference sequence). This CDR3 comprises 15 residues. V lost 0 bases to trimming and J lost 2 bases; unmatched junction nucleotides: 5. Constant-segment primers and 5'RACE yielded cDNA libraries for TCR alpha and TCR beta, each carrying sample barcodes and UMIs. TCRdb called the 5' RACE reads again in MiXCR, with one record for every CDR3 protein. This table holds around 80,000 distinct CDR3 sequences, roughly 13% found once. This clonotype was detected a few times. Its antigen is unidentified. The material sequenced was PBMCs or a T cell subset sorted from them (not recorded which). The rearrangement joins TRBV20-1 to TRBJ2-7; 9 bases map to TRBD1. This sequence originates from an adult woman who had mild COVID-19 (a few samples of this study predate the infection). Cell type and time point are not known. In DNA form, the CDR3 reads TGCAGTGCTAGAGATATAGGGACAGGGACCTACGAGCAGTACTTC. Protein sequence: CSARDIGTGTYEQYF.